This record looks at one T cell receptor (beta chain) sequence and its context. The source of the sample is a study of blood T cell repertoires in COVID-19. Trimming removed 5 bases from V and 4 bases from J, with 14 bases in between. Germline CDR1 LNHDA, CDR2 SQIVND (reference sequence). The CDR3 sequence is 14 residues long. Measured with immunoSEQ multiplex PCR; TCRdb has only the in-frame clones, and not every one. The table records 250,000 to 300,000 clones, around 90% of them present only once. The sequence came from a woman in her 30s who had recovered from COVID-19. The chain is built from TRBV19 and TRBJ1-1; D might be TRBD1 (5 bases). Sequencing was done on a sample of PBMCs or T cells enriched from blood (not recorded which). In DNA form, the CDR3 reads TGTGCCAGTAGTGCGGGACGACAAGGCACTGAAGCTTTCTTT. This sequence encodes CASSAGRQGTEAFF.